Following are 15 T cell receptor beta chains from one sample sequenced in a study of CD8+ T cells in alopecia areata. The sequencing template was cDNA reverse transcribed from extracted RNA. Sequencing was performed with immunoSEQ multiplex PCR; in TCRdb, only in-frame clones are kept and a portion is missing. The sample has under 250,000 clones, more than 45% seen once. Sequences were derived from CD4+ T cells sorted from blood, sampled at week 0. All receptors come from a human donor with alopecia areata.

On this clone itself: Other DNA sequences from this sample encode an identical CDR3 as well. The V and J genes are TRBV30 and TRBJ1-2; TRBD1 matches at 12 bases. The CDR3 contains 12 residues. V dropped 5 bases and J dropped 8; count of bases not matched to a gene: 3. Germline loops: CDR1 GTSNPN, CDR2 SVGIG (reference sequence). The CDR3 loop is CAWSGTGGGYTF. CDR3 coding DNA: TGTGCCTGGTCCGGGACAGGGGGCGGCTACACCTTC.

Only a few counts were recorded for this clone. CDR3 coding DNA: TGTGCCAGCAGGGAGGGACAAGAGACCCAGTACTTC. Amino acid sequence: CASREGQETQYF. The chain has TRBV6-5 and TRBJ2-5; TRBD2 is a possible D gene (6 bases). Germline CDR1 is MNHEY and CDR2 is SVGAGI. The CDR3 totals 12 residues. Trimming took off 6 bases at V and 2 bases at J, with 7 bases between the two ends.

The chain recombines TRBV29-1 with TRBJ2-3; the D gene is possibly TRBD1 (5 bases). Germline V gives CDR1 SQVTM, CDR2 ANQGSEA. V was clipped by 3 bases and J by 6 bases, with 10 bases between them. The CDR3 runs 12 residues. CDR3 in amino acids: CSVDRTTDTQYF. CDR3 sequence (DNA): TGCAGCGTTGACCGGACAACCGATACGCAGTATTTT.

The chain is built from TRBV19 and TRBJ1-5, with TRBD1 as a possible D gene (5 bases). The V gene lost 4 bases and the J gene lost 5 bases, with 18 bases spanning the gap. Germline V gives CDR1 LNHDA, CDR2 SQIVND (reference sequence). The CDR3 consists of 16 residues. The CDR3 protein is CASSNGRWDQHQPQHF. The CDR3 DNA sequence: TGTGCCAGTAGTAATGGTCGTTGGGACCAACATCAGCCCCAGCATTTT.

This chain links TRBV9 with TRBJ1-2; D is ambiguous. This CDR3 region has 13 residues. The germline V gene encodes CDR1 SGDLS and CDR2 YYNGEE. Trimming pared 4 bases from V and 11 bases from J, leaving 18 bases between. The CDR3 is CASSSFTSGLYTF. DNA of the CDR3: TGTGCCAGCAGCTCATTTACTTCCGGGTTATACACCTTC.

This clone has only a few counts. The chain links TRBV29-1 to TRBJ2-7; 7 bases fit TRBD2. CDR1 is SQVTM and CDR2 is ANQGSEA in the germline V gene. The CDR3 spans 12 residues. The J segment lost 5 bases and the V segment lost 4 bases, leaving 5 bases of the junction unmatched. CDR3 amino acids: CSVGMAGDEQYF. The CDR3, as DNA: TGCAGCGTTGGAATGGCGGGAGACGAGCAGTACTTC.

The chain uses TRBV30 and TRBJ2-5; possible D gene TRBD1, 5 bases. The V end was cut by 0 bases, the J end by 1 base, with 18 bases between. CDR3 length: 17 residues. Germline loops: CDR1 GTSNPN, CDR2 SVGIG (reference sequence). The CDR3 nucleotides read TGTGCCTGGAGTGTATCGCGGACACCCAGGTCCCAAGAGACCCAGTACTTC. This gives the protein CAWSVSRTPRSQETQYF.

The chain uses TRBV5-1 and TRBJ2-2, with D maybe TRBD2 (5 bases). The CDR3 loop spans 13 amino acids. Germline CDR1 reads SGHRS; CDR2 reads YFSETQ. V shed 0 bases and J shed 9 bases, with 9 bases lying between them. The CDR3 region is CASSLAGEWELFF. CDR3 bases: TGCGCCAGCAGCTTGGCCGGGGAGTGGGAGCTGTTTTTT.

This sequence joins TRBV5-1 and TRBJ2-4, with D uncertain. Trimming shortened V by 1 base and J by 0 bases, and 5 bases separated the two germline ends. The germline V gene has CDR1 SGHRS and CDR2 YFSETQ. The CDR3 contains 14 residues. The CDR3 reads CASSLTEAKNIQYF. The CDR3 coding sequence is TGCGCCAGCAGCTTGACAGAAGCCAAAAACATTCAGTACTTC.

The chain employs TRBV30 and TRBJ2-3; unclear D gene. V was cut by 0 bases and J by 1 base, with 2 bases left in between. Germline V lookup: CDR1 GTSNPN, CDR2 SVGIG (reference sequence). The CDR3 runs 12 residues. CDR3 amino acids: CAWSVGTDTQYF. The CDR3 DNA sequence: TGTGCCTGGAGTGTTGGCACAGATACGCAGTATTTT.

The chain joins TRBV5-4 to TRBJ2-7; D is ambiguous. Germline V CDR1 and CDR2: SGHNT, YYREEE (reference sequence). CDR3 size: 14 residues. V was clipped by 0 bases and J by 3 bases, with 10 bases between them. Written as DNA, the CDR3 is TGTGCCAGCAGCTTGGGAGGATTCGACTACGAGCAGTACTTC. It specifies CASSLGGFDYEQYF.

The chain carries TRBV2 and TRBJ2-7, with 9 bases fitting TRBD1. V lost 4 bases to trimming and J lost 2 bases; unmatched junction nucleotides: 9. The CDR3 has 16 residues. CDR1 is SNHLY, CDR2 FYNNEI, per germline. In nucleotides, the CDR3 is TGTGCCAGCAGTGCCTTCGGACAGGGGATTACCTACGAGCAGTACTTC. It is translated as CASSAFGQGITYEQYF.

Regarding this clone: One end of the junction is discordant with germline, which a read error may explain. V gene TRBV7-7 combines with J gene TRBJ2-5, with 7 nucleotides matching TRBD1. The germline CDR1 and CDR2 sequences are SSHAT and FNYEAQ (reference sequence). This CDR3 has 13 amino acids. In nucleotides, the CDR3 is TGTGCTAGCAGCTCTGACAGGGATGGGACCCAGTACTTC. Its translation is CASSSDRDGTQYF. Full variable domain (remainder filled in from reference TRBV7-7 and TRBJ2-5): GAGVSQSPRYKVTKRGQDVTLRCDPISSHATLYWYQQALGQGPEFLTYFNYEAQPDKSGLPSDRFSAERPEGSISTLTIQRTEQRDSAMYRCASSSDRDGTQYFGPGTRLLVL.

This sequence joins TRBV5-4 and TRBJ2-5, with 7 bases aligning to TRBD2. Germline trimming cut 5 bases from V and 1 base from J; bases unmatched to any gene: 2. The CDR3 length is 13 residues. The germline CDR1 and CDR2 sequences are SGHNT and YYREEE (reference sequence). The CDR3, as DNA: TGTGCCAGCAGAGCGGGGCCCCAAGAGACCCAGTACTTC. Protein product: CASRAGPQETQYF.

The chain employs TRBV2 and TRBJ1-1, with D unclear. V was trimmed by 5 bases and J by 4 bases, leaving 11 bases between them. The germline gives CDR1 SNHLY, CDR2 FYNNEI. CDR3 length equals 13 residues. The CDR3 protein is CASSSGIGTEAFF. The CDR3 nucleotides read TGTGCCAGCAGTTCAGGAATCGGCACTGAAGCTTTCTTT.